This T cell receptor beta chain originates from a study of CD4+ T cells in melanoma. Here immunoSEQ multiplex PCR was the method, and the copy in TCRdb shows in-frame clones only, minus some. The sample lists fewer than 20,000 clones; under 90% were seen once. Germline V CDR1 and CDR2: MNHNS, SASEGT. Between the trimmed V and J ends, which lost 2 bases and 3 bases, there was a span of 22 bases. The CDR3 has 18 amino acids. As concerns this clone: The antigen is not known.

General study results and limits: Reportedly, melanoma neoantigen-specific CD4+ T cells showed varied differentiation states. A reported correlation linked neoantigen-specific CD4+ T cells to CD8+, macrophage and B cell function.

The sequencing input was cells from a culture (not recorded whether cultured in vitro). This TCR came from a human donor with melanoma. The J gene is TRBJ1-2, the V gene TRBV6-1; D is possibly TRBD1 (6 bases). The CDR3 loop reads CASSEWSQGNVKYYGYTF. DNA of the CDR3: TGTGCCAGCAGTGAATGGTCACAGGGAAACGTCAAATACTATGGCTACACCTTC.